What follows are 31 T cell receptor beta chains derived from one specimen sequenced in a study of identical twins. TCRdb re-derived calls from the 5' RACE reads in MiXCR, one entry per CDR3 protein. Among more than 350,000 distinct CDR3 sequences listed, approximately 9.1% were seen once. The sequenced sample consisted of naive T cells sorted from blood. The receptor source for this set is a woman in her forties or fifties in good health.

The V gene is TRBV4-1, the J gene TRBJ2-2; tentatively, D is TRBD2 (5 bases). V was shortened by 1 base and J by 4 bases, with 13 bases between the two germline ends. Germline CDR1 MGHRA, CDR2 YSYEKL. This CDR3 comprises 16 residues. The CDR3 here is CASSQAQLGSTGELFF. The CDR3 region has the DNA TGCGCCAGCAGCCAAGCGCAACTAGGAAGCACCGGGGAGCTGTTTTTT.

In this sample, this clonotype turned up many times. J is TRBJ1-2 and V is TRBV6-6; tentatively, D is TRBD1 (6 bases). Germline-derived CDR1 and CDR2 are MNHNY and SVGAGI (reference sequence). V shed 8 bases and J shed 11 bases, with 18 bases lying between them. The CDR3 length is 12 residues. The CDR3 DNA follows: TGTGCCAGCGGGGAAACAGGGAGCTGGTACACCTTC. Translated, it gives CASGETGSWYTF.

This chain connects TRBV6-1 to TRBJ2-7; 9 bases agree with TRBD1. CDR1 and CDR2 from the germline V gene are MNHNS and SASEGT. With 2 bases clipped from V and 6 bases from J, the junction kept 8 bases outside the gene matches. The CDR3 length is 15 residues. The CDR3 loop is CASSELGTGLSEQYV. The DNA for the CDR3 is TGTGCCAGCAGTGAATTGGGGACAGGGTTAAGCGAGCAGTACGTC.

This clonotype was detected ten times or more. CDR3 sequence: CASSRDTWGQETQYF. The CDR3 DNA is TGCGCCAGCAGCCGGGATACCTGGGGACAAGAGACCCAGTACTTC. V gene TRBV5-1 combines with J gene TRBJ2-5, with D possibly being TRBD2 (5 bases). Trimming took 4 bases from V and 2 from J, leaving 15 bases between them. Germline loops: CDR1 SGHRS, CDR2 YFSETQ. The CDR3 loop spans 15 amino acids.

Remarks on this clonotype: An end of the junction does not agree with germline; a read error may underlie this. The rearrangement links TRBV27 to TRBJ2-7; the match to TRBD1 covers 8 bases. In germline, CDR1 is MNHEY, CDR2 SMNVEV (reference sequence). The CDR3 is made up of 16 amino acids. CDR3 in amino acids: CASSLGSGTGSYEQYF. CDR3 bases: TGTGCCAGTAGTTTGGGGTCCGGGACAGGCTCCTACGAGCAGTACTTC.

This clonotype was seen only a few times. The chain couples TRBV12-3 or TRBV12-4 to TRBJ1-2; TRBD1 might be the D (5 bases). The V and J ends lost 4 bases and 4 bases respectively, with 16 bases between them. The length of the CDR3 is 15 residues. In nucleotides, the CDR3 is TGTGCCAGCAGTTGGGCCCTGCGAGGGGCCTATGGCTACACCTTC. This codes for CASSWALRGAYGYTF.

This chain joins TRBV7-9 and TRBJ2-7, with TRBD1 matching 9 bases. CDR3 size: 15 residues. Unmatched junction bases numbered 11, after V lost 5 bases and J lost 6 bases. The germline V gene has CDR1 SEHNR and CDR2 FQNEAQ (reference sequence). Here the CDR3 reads CASSLQTGGTGEQYF. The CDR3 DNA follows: TGTGCCAGCAGCCTTCAGACAGGGGGGACGGGCGAGCAGTACTTC.

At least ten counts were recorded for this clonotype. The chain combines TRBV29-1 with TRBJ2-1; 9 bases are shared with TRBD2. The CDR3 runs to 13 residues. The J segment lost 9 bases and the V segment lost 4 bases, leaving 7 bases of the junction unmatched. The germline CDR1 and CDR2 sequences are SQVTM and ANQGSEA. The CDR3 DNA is TGCAGCGTTGGGATAGCGGGAGCTGGTGAGCAGTTCTTC. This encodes CSVGIAGAGEQFF.

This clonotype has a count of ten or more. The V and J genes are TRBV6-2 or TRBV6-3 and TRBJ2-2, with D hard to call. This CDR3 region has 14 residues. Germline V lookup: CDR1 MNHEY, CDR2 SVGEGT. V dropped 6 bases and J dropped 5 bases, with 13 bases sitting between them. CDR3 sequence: CASSPSKGTGELFF. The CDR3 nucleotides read TGTGCCAGCAGCCCCTCAAAGGGAACCGGGGAGCTGTTTTTT.

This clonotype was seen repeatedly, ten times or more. Here the CDR3 reads CASSPTGEYTGELFF. The DNA of the CDR3 is TGTGCCAGCAGCCCTACAGGGGAATACACCGGGGAGCTGTTTTTT. V usage is TRBV11-2 and J usage is TRBJ2-2; TRBD1 aligns across 7 bases. Germline CDR1 and CDR2: SGHAT and FQNNGV. The V and J ends lost 5 bases and 3 bases, in that order; junction bases with no gene match: 6. There are 15 residues in the CDR3.

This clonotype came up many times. The CDR3 loop reads CASVLAGAAPDTQYF. CDR3 DNA sequence: TGTGCCAGCGTGCTAGCGGGAGCTGCACCAGATACGCAGTATTTT. The rearrangement links TRBV12-3 or TRBV12-4 to TRBJ2-3; 10 positions agree with TRBD2. Trimming took 8 bases from V and 4 from J; bases not matched to a gene: 9. The CDR3 has 15 amino acids.

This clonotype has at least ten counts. CDR3 residues: CASPLAGVTNEQFF. Written as DNA, the CDR3 is TGTGCCAGCCCCCTAGCGGGAGTTACTAATGAGCAGTTCTTC. This chain joins TRBV6-8 and TRBJ2-1; 10 bases agree with TRBD2. Losses at the gene ends were 8 bases for V and 7 bases for J; bases not matched to a gene: 8. This CDR3 spans 14 amino acids. Germline CDR1 and CDR2: MNHGY and SAAAGT.

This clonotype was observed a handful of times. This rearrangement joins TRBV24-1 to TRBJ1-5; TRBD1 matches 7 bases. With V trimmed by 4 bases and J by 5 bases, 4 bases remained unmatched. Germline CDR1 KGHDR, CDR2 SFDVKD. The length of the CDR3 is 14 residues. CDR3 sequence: CATSEPGQHQPQHF. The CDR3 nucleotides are TGTGCCACCAGTGAACCGGGACAGCATCAGCCCCAGCATTTT.

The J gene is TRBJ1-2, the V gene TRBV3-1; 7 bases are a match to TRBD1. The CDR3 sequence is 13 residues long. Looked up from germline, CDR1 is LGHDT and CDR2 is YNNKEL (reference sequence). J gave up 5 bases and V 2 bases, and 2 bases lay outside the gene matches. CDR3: CASSQPGGYGYTF. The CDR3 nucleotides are TGTGCCAGCAGCCAACCAGGGGGTTATGGCTACACCTTC.

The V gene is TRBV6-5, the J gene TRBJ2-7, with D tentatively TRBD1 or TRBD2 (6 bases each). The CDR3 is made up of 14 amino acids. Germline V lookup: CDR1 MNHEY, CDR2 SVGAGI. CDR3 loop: CASGSGTTTYEQYF. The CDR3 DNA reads TGTGCTAGCGGATCCGGGACAACCACCTACGAGCAGTACTTC.

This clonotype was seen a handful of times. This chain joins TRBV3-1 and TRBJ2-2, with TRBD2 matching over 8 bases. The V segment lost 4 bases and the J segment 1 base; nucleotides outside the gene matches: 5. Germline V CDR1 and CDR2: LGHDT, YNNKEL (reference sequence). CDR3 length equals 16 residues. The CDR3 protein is CASSLTSGRNTGELFF. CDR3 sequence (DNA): TGTGCCAGCAGCCTAACTAGCGGAAGGAACACCGGGGAGCTGTTTTTT.

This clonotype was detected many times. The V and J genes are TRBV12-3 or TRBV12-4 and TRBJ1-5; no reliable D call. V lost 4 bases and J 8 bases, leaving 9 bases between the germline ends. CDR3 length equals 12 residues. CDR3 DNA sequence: TGTGCCAGCAGTTACAGTTGGGAGCCCCAGCATTTT. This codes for CASSYSWEPQHF.

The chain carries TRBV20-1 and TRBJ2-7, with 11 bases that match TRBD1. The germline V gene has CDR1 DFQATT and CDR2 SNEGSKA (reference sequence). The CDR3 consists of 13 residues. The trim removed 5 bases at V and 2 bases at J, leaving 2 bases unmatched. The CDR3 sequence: CSAPGQGAYEQYF. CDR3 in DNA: TGCAGTGCTCCGGGACAGGGGGCCTACGAGCAGTACTTC.

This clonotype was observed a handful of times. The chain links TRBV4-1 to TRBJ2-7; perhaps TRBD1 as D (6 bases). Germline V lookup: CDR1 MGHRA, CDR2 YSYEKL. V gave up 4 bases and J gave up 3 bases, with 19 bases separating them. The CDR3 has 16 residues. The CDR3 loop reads CASSPRTVIMIYEQYF. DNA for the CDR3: TGCGCCAGCAGCCCCCGGACAGTAATAATGATCTACGAGCAGTACTTC.

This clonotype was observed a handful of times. The CDR3 DNA reads as TGTGCCAGCAGCTTAGGGGGTGGGAATGAAAAACTGTTTTTT. Translated: CASSLGGGNEKLFF. The V call is TRBV7-2, the J call TRBJ1-4; D is unresolved. Germline assignment: CDR1 SGHTA and CDR2 FQGNSA. Trimming stripped 1 base from V and 5 bases from J, with 8 bases between. CDR3 length: 14 residues.

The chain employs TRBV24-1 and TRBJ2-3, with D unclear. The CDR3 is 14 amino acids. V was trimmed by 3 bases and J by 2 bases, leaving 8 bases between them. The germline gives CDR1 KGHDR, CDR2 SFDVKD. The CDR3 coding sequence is TGTGCCACCAGTGATGGGCGGACCACAGATACGCAGTATTTT. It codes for CATSDGRTTDTQYF.

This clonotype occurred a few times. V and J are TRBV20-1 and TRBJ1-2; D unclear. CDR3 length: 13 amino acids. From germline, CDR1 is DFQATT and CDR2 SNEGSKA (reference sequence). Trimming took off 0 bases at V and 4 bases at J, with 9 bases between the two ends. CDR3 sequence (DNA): TGCAGTGCTAGAGATCCCCAGGCCTATGGCTACACCTTC. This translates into CSARDPQAYGYTF.

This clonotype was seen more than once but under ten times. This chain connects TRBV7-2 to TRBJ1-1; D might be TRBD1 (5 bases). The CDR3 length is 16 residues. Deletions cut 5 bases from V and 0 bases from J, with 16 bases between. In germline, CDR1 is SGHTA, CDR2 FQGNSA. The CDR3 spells CASSLVGAGMNTEAFF. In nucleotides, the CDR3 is TGTGCCAGCAGCCTTGTCGGTGCAGGGATGAACACTGAAGCTTTCTTT.

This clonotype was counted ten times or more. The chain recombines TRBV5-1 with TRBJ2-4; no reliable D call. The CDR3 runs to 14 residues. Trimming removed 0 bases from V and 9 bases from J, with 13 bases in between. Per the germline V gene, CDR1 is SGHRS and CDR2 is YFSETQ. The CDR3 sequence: CASSLGGQSGIQYF. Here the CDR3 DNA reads TGCGCCAGCAGCTTGGGGGGTCAGAGTGGCATTCAGTACTTC.

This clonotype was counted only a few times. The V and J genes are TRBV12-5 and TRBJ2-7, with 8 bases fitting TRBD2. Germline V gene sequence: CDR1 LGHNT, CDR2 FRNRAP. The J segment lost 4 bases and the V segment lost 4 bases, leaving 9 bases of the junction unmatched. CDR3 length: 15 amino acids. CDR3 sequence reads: CASGYLREGQYEQYV. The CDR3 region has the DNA TGTGCTAGTGGTTATCTCCGGGAGGGCCAATACGAGCAGTACGTC.

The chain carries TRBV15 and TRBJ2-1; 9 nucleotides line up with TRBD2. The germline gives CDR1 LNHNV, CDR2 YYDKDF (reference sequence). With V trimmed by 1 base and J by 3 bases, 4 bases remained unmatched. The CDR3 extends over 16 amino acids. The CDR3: CATSRVSGRLYNEQFF. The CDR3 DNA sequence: TGTGCCACCAGCAGAGTAAGCGGGAGGCTCTACAATGAGCAGTTCTTC.

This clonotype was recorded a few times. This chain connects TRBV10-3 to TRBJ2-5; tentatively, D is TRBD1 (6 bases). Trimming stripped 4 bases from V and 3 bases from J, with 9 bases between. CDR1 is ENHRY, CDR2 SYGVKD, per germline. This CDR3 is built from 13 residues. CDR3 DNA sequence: TGTGCCATCAGTGCGGCAGGGGAAGAGACCCAGTACTTC. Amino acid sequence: CAISAAGEETQYF.

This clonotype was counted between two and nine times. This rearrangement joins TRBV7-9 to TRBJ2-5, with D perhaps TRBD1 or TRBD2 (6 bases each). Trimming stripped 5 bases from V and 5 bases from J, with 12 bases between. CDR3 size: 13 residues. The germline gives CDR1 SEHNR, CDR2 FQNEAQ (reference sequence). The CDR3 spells CASSGGPKETQYF. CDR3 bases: TGTGCCAGCAGCGGGGGGCCGAAGGAGACCCAGTACTTC. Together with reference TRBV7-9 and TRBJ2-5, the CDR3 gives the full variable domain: DTGVSQNPRHKITKRGQNVTFRCDPISEHNRLYWYRQTLGQGPEFLTYFQNEAQLEKSRLLSDRFSAERPKGSFSTLEIQRTEQGDSAMYLCASSGGPKETQYFGPGTRLLVL.

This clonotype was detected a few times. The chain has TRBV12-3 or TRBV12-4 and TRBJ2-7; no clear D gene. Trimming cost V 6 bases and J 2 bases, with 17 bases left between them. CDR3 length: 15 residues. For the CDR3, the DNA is TGTGCCAGCAGACCTAGTACCAGCAACCCCTACGAGCAGTACTTC. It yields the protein CASRPSTSNPYEQYF.

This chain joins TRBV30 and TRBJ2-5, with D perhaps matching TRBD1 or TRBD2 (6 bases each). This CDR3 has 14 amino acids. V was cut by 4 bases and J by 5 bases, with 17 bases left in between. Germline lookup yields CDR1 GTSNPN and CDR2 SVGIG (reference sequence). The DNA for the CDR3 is TGTGCCTGGACAGGTTGGGGGGCGGGGGAGACCCAGTACTTC. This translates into CAWTGWGAGETQYF.

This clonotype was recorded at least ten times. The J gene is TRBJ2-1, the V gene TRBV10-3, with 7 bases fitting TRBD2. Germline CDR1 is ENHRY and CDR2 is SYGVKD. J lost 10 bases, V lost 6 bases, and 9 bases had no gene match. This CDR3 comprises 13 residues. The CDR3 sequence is CAIRAGEGYEQFF. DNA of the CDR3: TGTGCCATCAGGGCGGGAGAAGGGTACGAGCAGTTCTTC.